These 20 T cell receptor beta chains were all obtained from the same sample, sequenced in a study of T cell repertoires in ileal Crohn's disease. As for time point: neoterminal ileum biopsy at postoperative endoscopy, about 6 months after surgery. The table came from immunoSEQ multiplex PCR; TCRdb's copy has only in-frame clones and leaves some out. Of some 5,400 clones in the sample, roughly 69% were seen once. Sequencing input: ileal tissue. Receptor source: an adult with Crohn's disease.

The chain links TRBV9 to TRBJ2-1; 14 nucleotides line up with TRBD2. The CDR3 consists of 19 residues. The V gene end was trimmed by 0 bases and the J gene end by 5 bases; junction bases not matched to a gene: 10. Germline CDR1 reads SGDLS; CDR2 reads YYNGEE. The CDR3 DNA reads as TGTGCCAGCAGCGTAGGACTAGCGGGGGGGATCAGGGGCGACAATGAGCAGTTCTTC. It codes for CASSVGLAGGIRGDNEQFF.

This clone appeared once. The chain uses TRBV6-1 and TRBJ1-1; 8 nucleotides agree with TRBD1. Losses at the gene ends were 7 bases for V and 1 base for J; bases not matched to a gene: 5. This CDR3 has 14 residues. Germline V CDR1 and CDR2: MNHNS, SASEGT. CDR3 amino acids: CASNDRGGNTEAFF. The CDR3 DNA sequence: TGTGCCAGCAATGACAGGGGCGGGAACACTGAAGCTTTCTTT.

Details on this clone: The junction and the germline gene differ at one end; a read error may be behind it. The CDR3 DNA sequence: TGTGCCAGCAGCTTGGCCCAGGGCCCCGCACAAGAGACCCAGTACTTC. It yields the protein CASSLAQGPAQETQYF. The chain is built from TRBV5-1 and TRBJ2-5, with a tentative D call TRBD1 (5 bases). The germline CDR1 and CDR2 sequences are SGHRS and YFSETQ. This CDR3 spans 16 amino acids.

This sequence joins TRBV18 and TRBJ2-1, with 7 bases aligning to TRBD2. This CDR3 contains 14 residues. The germline CDR1 and CDR2 sequences are KGHSH and LQKENI. V lost 3 bases to trimming and J lost 4 bases; unmatched junction nucleotides: 3. Here the CDR3 DNA reads TGTGCCAGCTCACCTCCAGCGGGGTACAATGAGCAGTTCTTC. It is translated as CASSPPAGYNEQFF.

The rearrangement links TRBV19 to TRBJ1-6; a possible D gene is TRBD1 (5 bases). V lost 1 base and J 7 bases, leaving 11 bases between the germline ends. CDR1 is LNHDA and CDR2 is SQIVND in the germline V gene (reference sequence). This CDR3 region has 15 residues. CDR3 amino acids: CASSIAQGGNSPLHF. The CDR3 DNA reads TGTGCCAGTAGTATAGCTCAGGGAGGCAATTCACCCCTCCACTTT.

A few counts support this clone. The rearrangement links TRBV19 to TRBJ2-2; D ambiguous. This CDR3 has 15 amino acids. Trimming removed 2 bases from V and 5 bases from J, with 12 bases in between. Per the germline V gene, CDR1 is LNHDA and CDR2 is SQIVND (reference sequence). CDR3 region: CASSISLRLTGELFF. DNA for the CDR3: TGTGCCAGTAGTATAAGTCTCAGGTTGACCGGGGAGCTGTTTTTT.

The V call is TRBV7-7, the J call TRBJ2-2; 7 bases align to TRBD1. The V segment lost 5 bases and the J segment 0 bases; nucleotides outside the gene matches: 9. This CDR3 has 17 amino acids. From germline, CDR1 is SSHAT and CDR2 FNYEAQ (reference sequence). CDR3 in DNA: TGTGCCAGCAGCAAGAGACAGGGTTACGCGAACACCGGGGAGCTGTTTTTT. Translating it yields CASSKRQGYANTGELFF.

Only a few counts were recorded for this clone. The chain employs TRBV30 and TRBJ1-2; the D is unclear. This CDR3 region has 12 residues. V shed 4 bases and J shed 4 bases, with 10 bases lying between them. Germline V gives CDR1 GTSNPN, CDR2 SVGIG (reference sequence). This CDR3 reads CAWTPGGYGYTF. DNA for the CDR3: TGTGCCTGGACCCCCGGAGGCTATGGCTACACCTTC.

The J gene is TRBJ1-1, the V gene TRBV9, with D perhaps matching TRBD1 (5 bases). The CDR3 runs to 13 residues. CDR1 is SGDLS and CDR2 is YYNGEE in the germline V gene. V was trimmed by 0 bases and J by 8 bases, leaving 11 bases between them. The CDR3, as DNA: TGTGCCAGCAGCGTAGATCCAGGGCTGGAAGCTTTCTTT. Its translation is CASSVDPGLEAFF.

The CDR3: CASRRAGGIDEQFF. The CDR3 coding sequence is TGTGCCAGCCGCCGAGCGGGAGGTATAGATGAGCAGTTCTTC. The V call is TRBV6-5, the J call TRBJ2-1; 9 bases are a match to TRBD2. Germline V gene lookup returns CDR1 MNHEY and CDR2 SVGAGI. V lost 8 bases, J lost 8 bases, and 10 bases stayed unmatched. The CDR3 spans 14 residues.

The chain employs TRBV25-1 and TRBJ1-1; TRBD1 aligns across 9 bases. Germline V gene lookup returns CDR1 MGHDK and CDR2 SYGVNS. Trimming removed 4 bases from V and 3 bases from J; junction bases left unmatched: 6. The CDR3 sequence is 15 residues long. The CDR3 reads CASSGAGQGDTEAFF. The CDR3, as DNA: TGTGCCAGCAGTGGAGCGGGACAGGGTGACACTGAAGCTTTCTTT.

This clone was found once. The rearrangement joins TRBV18 to TRBJ2-1; D perhaps matches TRBD1 (5 bases). CDR3 length equals 13 residues. The germline V and J ends were trimmed by 6 bases and 10 bases, with 16 bases remaining between them. Germline V gene data show CDR1 as KGHSH and CDR2 as LQKENI. CDR3 sequence: CASSFTRDGEQFF. CDR3 sequence (DNA): TGTGCCAGCTCCTTTACCAGGGATGGGGAGCAGTTCTTC.

The J gene is TRBJ2-7, the V gene TRBV7-2, with a tentative D call TRBD2 (6 bases). V lost 1 base to trimming and J lost 3 bases, with 7 bases between them. The length of the CDR3 is 13 residues. Per the germline V gene, CDR1 is SGHTA and CDR2 is FQGNSA. As DNA, the CDR3 is TGTGCCAGCAGCTTAGGGCGGGGCTACGAGCAGTACTTC. Encoded protein: CASSLGRGYEQYF.

By share, this clone counts as medium-sized (0.01 to 0.1%). The rearrangement uses TRBV10-3 and TRBJ2-1, with D tentatively TRBD2 (5 bases). This CDR3 region has 13 residues. V lost 10 bases, J lost 2 bases, and 12 bases lay in between. CDR1 is ENHRY, CDR2 SYGVKD, per germline. The CDR3 here is CARATEAYNEQFF. CDR3 in DNA: TGTGCCAGAGCGACGGAGGCCTACAATGAGCAGTTCTTC.

A remark on this clone: Compared with germline, one end of the junction differs, possibly owing to a read error. The chain recombines TRBV6-1 with TRBJ1-2, with TRBD1 as a possible D gene (5 bases). Germline CDR1 reads MNHNS; CDR2 reads SASEGT. The CDR3 is made up of 13 amino acids. The CDR3: CAISEGREYGYTF. The DNA for the CDR3 is TGTGCCATCAGTGAGGGCAGGGAATATGGCTACACCTTC.

This clone was seen only a few times. This chain connects TRBV11-3 to TRBJ2-5; TRBD2 might be the D (6 bases). The J call is in doubt because the DNA end fits TRBJ2-7 better. Germline V gene data show CDR1 as SGHNT and CDR2 as YENEEA. The length of the CDR3 is 14 residues. CDR3 region: CASRGGSSSYEQYF. The CDR3 DNA is TGTGCCAGCAGGGGAGGCAGCTCCTCCTACGAGCAGTACTTC.

J is TRBJ1-6 and V is TRBV25-1; a possible D gene is TRBD1 (6 bases). Germline CDR1 and CDR2: MGHDK and SYGVNS. Deletions cut 3 bases from V and 11 bases from J, with 14 bases between. This CDR3 region has 14 residues. In nucleotides, the CDR3 is TGTGCCAGCAGTGACTTGGACAGTTCCGCACCCCTCCACTTT. Its protein is CASSDLDSSAPLHF.

The chain is built from TRBV11-1 and TRBJ2-7; TRBD1 aligns across 9 bases. Germline V gene lookup returns CDR1 SGHAT and CDR2 FQDESV (reference sequence). V dropped 5 bases and J dropped 5; count of bases not matched to a gene: 7. This CDR3 has 14 amino acids. The chain's CDR3 is CASSVRDREHEQYF. The CDR3 coding sequence is TGTGCCAGCAGCGTCCGGGACAGGGAACACGAGCAGTACTTC.

V and J are TRBV4-1 and TRBJ1-1; D possibly corresponds to TRBD1 (5 bases). Trimming pared 0 bases from V and 6 bases from J, leaving 11 bases between. There are 14 residues in the CDR3. Germline V gene sequence: CDR1 MGHRA, CDR2 YSYEKL. The CDR3 region has the DNA TGCGCCAGCAGCCAAGAAGAAGGCAGGGCTGAAGCTTTCTTT. Translation: CASSQEEGRAEAFF.

The V and J genes are TRBV9 and TRBJ2-3; no clear D gene. The CDR3 spans 16 residues. V lost 0 bases to trimming and J lost 2 bases, with 13 bases between them. Per the germline V gene, CDR1 is SGDLS and CDR2 is YYNGEE. Here the CDR3 DNA reads TGTGCCAGCAGCGTAGGAGAGGTTGGGTACACAGATACGCAGTATTTT. Its translation: CASSVGEVGYTDTQYF.